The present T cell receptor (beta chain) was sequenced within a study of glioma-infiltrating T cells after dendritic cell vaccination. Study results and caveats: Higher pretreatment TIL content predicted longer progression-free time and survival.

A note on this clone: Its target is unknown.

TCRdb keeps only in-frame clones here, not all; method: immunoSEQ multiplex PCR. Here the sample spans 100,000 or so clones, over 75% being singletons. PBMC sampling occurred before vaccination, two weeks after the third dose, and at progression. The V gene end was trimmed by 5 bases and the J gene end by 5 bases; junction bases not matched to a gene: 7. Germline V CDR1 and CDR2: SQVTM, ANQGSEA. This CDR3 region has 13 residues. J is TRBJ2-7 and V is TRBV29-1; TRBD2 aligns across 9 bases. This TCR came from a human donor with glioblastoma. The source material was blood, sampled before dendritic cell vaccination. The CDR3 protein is CSVLSGSRNEQYF. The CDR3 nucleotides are TGCAGCGTTCTTAGCGGGAGTCGCAACGAGCAGTACTTC.